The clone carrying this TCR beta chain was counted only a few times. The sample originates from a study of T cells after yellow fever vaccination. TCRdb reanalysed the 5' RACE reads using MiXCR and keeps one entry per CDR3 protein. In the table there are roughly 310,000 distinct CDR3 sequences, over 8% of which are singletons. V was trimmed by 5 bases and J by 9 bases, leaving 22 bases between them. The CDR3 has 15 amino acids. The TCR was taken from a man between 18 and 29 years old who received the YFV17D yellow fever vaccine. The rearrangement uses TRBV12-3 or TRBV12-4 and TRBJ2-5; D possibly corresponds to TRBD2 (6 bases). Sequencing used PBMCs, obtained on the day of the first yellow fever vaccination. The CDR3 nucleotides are TGTGCCAGCAGTCCTCGTCCCGGGACTCATACGGCCCAGTACTTC. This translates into CASSPRPGTHTAQYF.